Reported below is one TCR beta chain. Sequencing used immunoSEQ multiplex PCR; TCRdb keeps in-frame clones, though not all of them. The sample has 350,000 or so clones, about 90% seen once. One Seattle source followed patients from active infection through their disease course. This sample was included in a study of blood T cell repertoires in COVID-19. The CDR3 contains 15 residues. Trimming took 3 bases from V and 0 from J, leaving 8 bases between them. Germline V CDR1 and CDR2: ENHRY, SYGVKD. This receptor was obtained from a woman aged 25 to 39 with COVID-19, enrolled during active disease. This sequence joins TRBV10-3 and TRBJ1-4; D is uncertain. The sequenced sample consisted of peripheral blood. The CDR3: CAISDRVATNEKLFF. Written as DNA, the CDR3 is TGTGCCATCAGTGACCGCGTAGCAACTAATGAAAAACTGTTTTTT.